This T cell receptor (beta chain) was captured by sequencing in a study of blood T cells in healthy people across ages. Primers used in a second PCR of roughly 7 to 12 cycles were a sample-barcoded 5' primer and a J-beta primer mix. Each CDR3 protein is one row after TCRdb ran MiXCR on the 5' RACE reads. The profile shows 550,000 to 800,000 distinct CDR3 sequences, about 30% of them singletons. Comment on this clonotype: The antigen remains undetermined.

Study outcomes and limitations: Per million T cells, TCR beta diversity dropped about linearly as age rose. Versus aged donors, long-lived donors had higher diversity and more naive CD4+ cells. With naive T cell percentage, TCR beta diversity showed a strong correlation.

The sequencing input was blood. This TCR was sampled from an elderly woman in good health.

This CDR3 is CSAGTSGFDTDTQYF. In DNA form, the CDR3 reads TGCAGTGCCGGGACTAGCGGATTTGACACAGATACGCAGTATTTT. This chain links TRBV20-1 with TRBJ2-3, with 11 bases matching TRBD2. Trimming cost V 6 bases and J 2 bases; bases outside gene matches: 7. Per germline, CDR1 DFQATT and CDR2 SNEGSKA (reference sequence). The CDR3 extends over 15 amino acids.